The next 14 T cell receptor beta chains were all read from a single sample in a study of prognosis after radiotherapy for stage I lung cancer. Researchers used two-round multiplex PCR to amplify TCR beta CDR3 starting from genomic DNA. For every TRBV and TRBJ gene, a specific primer was used in first-round PCR. MiXCR was run by TCRdb on the multiplex PCR reads, yielding one entry per CDR3 protein. This table has about 15,000 distinct CDR3 sequences, approximately 17% appearing once. The material was PBMCs, obtained before or after stereotactic body radiation therapy (not recorded which). The receptors derive from a donor aged 50 or older with non-small cell lung cancer.

This clonotype appeared many times. The rearrangement uses TRBV9 and TRBJ1-6; D gene uncertain. The V and J ends lost 0 bases and 0 bases respectively, with 7 bases between them. This CDR3 is 16 amino acids long. The germline V gene encodes CDR1 SGDLS and CDR2 YYNGEE. CDR3: CASSVGTSSYNSPLHF. The CDR3 region has the DNA TGTGCCAGCAGCGTAGGCACGAGCTCCTATAATTCACCCCTCCACTTT. Looking up the rest from reference TRBV9 and TRBJ1-6 gives the full variable domain: DSGVTQTPKHLITATGQRVTLRCSPRSGDLSVYWYQQSLDQGLQFLIQYYNGEERAKGNILERFSAQQFPDLHSELNLSSLELGDSALYFCASSVGTSSYNSPLHFGNGTRLTVT.

Of note for this clonotype: Given a far larger clone just one base away, this is likely a sequencing read error. This sequence joins TRBV11-3 and TRBJ2-5, with a possible D match to TRBD1 (6 bases). From germline, CDR1 is SGHNT and CDR2 YENEEA. CDR3 length equals 16 residues. CDR3: CASSLRIQGIQETLYF. The DNA for the CDR3 is TGTGCCAGCAGCTTACGAATCCAGGGGATCCAAGAGACCCTGTACTTC.

This clonotype came up many times. At one of its ends the junction is not consistent with the germline gene, which may arise from a read error. In nucleotides, the CDR3 is TGCAGCGTTTCTAAGGGGAGGGGGCCGGATACACAGTATTTT. Translated: CSVSKGRGPDTQYF. The chain couples TRBV29-1 to TRBJ2-3; possibly TRBD1 or TRBD2 for D (7 bases each). CDR3 length: 14 amino acids. The germline CDR1 and CDR2 sequences are SQVTM and ANQGSEA.

This clonotype was detected many times. The chain is built from TRBV10-3 and TRBJ2-2; the D gene is possibly TRBD1 (5 bases). This CDR3 has 15 residues. Trimming took off 1 base at V and 4 bases at J, with 10 bases between the two ends. CDR1 is ENHRY, CDR2 SYGVKD, per germline. CDR3 in DNA: TGTGCCATCAGTGAGTTCCAGGGCCTCACCGGGGAGCTGTTTTTT. It yields the protein CAISEFQGLTGELFF.

This clonotype was seen ten or more times. The chain is built from TRBV20-1 and TRBJ2-1; D might be TRBD2 (5 bases). V dropped 3 bases and J dropped 9 bases, with 9 bases sitting between them. This CDR3 contains 11 residues. Looked up from germline, CDR1 is DFQATT and CDR2 is SNEGSKA (reference sequence). In DNA, the CDR3 is TGCAGTGCTAGTCAAGGGAGTGAGCAGTTCTTC. Translating gives CSASQGSEQFF.

Points on this clonotype: Relative to the germline gene, one junction end is altered; a read error may explain this. J is TRBJ2-3 and V is TRBV7-3; D is perhaps TRBD1 or TRBD2 (5 bases each). Germline V gene lookup returns CDR1 SGHTA and CDR2 FQGTGA. This CDR3 is built from 15 residues. This CDR3 reads CASSLRGGWANTHYF. CDR3 bases: TGTGCCAGCAGCTTAAGGGGCGGGTGGGCGAATACGCATTATTTT.

Points on this clonotype: This likely came from a read error, as a far larger clone is one base away. The chain employs TRBV7-9 and TRBJ2-2; D unresolved. CDR3 length: 12 residues. Germline V lookup: CDR1 SEHNR, CDR2 FQNEAQ (reference sequence). CDR3 residues: CASSSYTEELFF. The CDR3 DNA follows: TGTGCCAGCAGCAGTTACACCGAGGAGCTGTTTTTT.

This clonotype came up many times. This chain connects TRBV5-1 to TRBJ2-2; D unresolved. CDR1 SGHRS and CDR2 YFSETQ come from the germline V gene. V shed 0 bases and J shed 6 bases, with 9 bases lying between them. CDR3 length equals 14 residues. CDR3 in amino acids: CASSLGTSPGELFF. CDR3 nucleotide sequence: TGCGCCAGCAGCTTGGGGACCTCCCCCGGGGAGCTGTTTTTT.

Here the CDR3 reads CASSLEDGTYQPQHF. DNA of the CDR3: TGTGCCAGCAGCTTAGAGGACGGAACCTATCAGCCCCAGCATTTT. The chain couples TRBV7-2 to TRBJ1-5; D gene unclear. The germline CDR1 and CDR2 sequences are SGHTA and FQGNSA. The CDR3 totals 15 residues. Trimming took 1 base from V and 5 from J, leaving 12 bases between them. The entire variable domain, with the rest obtained from reference TRBV7-2 and TRBJ1-5, is as follows: GAGVSQSPSNKVTEKGKDVELRCDPISGHTALYWYRQSLGQGLEFLIYFQGNSAPDKSGLPSDRFSAERTGGSVSTLTIQRTQQEDSAVYLCASSLEDGTYQPQHFGDGTRLSIL.

This clonotype came up many times. The genes are TRBV3-1 and TRBJ2-2; D may match TRBD1 or TRBD2 (5 bases each). Germline assignment: CDR1 LGHDT and CDR2 YNNKEL (reference sequence). The germline V and J ends were trimmed by 4 bases and 9 bases, with 15 bases remaining between them. The CDR3 length is 14 residues. The DNA for the CDR3 is TGTGCCAGCAGCCCGTCCCGGGACCTTCGGGAGCTGTTTTTT. The encoded protein is CASSPSRDLRELFF.

Many counts were recorded for this clonotype. V is TRBV7-6 and J is TRBJ2-7; D possibly corresponds to TRBD1 (6 bases). The CDR3 loop spans 15 amino acids. Trimming pared 6 bases from V and 1 base from J, leaving 16 bases between. In germline, CDR1 is SGHVS, CDR2 FNYEAQ. Here the CDR3 DNA reads TGTGCCAGCAGTCCAACACCACAGGGATCCTACGAGCAGTACTTC. Residues: CASSPTPQGSYEQYF.

This clonotype has a count of ten or more. CDR3 in DNA: TGTGCCAGTAGTATAGATAGGAAAGGGGGCAACTATGGCTACACCTTC. It yields the protein CASSIDRKGGNYGYTF. The rearrangement links TRBV19 to TRBJ1-2; 7 bases match TRBD1. V shed 0 bases and J 2 bases; nucleotides not matched to a gene: 6. Germline assignment: CDR1 LNHDA and CDR2 SQIVND (reference sequence). This CDR3 region has 16 residues.

This clonotype was seen many times. The chain uses TRBV5-1 and TRBJ2-1, with 12 positions matching TRBD2. The CDR3 is made up of 19 amino acids. CDR1 and CDR2 from the germline V gene are SGHRS and YFSETQ. J gave up 0 bases and V 4 bases, and 11 bases lay outside the gene matches. This chain's CDR3 is CASSLPTQTSGGSYNEQFF. DNA for the CDR3: TGCGCCAGCAGCCTTCCAACACAGACTAGCGGGGGCTCCTACAATGAGCAGTTCTTC.

This clonotype was picked up many times. The rearrangement links TRBV20-1 to TRBJ2-7; D remains unclear. Per germline, CDR1 DFQATT and CDR2 SNEGSKA (reference sequence). The CDR3 is 9 amino acids. Trimming pared 4 bases from V and 3 bases from J, leaving 1 base between. CDR3 sequence: CSAIYEQYV. CDR3 in DNA: TGCAGTGCTATCTACGAGCAGTACGTC.